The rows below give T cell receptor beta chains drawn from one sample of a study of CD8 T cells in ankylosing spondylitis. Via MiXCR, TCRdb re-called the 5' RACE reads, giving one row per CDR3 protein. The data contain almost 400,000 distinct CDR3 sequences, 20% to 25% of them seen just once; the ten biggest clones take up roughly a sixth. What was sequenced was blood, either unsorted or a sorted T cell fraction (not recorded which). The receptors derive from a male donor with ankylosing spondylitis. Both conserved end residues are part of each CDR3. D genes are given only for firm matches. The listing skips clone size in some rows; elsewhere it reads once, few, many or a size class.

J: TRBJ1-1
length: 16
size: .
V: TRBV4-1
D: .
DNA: TGCGCCAGCAGCCAACCCTTAACGAGGGGACTAGGTGAAGCTTTCTTT
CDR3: CASSQPLTRGLGEAFF

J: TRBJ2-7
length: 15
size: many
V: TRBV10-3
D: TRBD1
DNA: TGTGCCATCAGTGCCCTCGGGACAGGGCCATACGAGCAGTACTTC
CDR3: CAISALGTGPYEQYF

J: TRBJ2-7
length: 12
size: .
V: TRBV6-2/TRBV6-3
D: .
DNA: TGTGCCAGCAGGGATTACAGGTACGAGCAGTACTTC
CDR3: CASRDYRYEQYF

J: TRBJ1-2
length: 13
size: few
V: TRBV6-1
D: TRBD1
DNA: TGTGCCAGCAGGGGGACAGGGGGGTGGGGCTACACCTTC
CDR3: CASRGTGGWGYTF

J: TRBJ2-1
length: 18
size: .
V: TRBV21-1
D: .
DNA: TGTGCCAGCAGCAAAGAAGGGAGCAGGAGGGGCTCCTACAATGAGCAGTTCTTC
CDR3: CASSKEGSRRGSYNEQFF

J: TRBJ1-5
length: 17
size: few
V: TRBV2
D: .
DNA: TGTGCCAGCAGTGAAGCGCCGGGGCAGGGGAGCAATCAGCCCCAGCATTTT
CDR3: CASSEAPGQGSNQPQHF

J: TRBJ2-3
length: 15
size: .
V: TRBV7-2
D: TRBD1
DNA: TGTGCCAGCAGCTTGGACAGGGCGTCTGCAGATACGCAGTATTTT
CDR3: CASSLDRASADTQYF

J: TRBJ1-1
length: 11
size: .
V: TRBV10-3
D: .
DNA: TGTGCCATCAAAGGCGACACTGAAGCTTTCTTT
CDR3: CAIKGDTEAFF

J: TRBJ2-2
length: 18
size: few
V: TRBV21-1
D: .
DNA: TGTGCCAGCAGCAAGGGCCGGATGGTAGCGGAAAACACCGGGGAGCTGTTTTTT
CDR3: CASSKGRMVAENTGELFF

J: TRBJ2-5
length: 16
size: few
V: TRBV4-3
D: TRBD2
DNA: TGCGCCAGCAGCCAGATGGGACTAGCGGTCCAAGAGACCCAGTACTTC
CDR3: CASSQMGLAVQETQYF

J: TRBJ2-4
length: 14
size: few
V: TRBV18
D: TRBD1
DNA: TGTGCCAGCTCACCAGGGACAGGAGAAAACATTCAGTACTTC
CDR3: CASSPGTGENIQYF

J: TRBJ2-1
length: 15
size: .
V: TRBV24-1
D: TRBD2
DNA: TGTGCCACCAGTGGAGGACTAGCGGGAGGACATGAGCAGTTCTTC
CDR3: CATSGGLAGGHEQFF

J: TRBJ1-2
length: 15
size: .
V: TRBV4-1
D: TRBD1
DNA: TGCGCCAGCAGCCAAGATCGCGACAGGGGCAGTGGCTACACCTTC
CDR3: CASSQDRDRGSGYTF

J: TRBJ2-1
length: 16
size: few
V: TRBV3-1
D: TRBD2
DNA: TGTGCCAGCAGCCAAACCCCGAGGGTAGCGGGAGGGGAGCAGTTCTTC
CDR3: CASSQTPRVAGGEQFF

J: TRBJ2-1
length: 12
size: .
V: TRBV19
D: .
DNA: TGTGCCAGTAGAGAGGGAGGTCATGAGCAGTTCTTC
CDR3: CASREGGHEQFF

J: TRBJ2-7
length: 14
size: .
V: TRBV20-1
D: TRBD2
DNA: TGCAGTGCTAGAGGTGGGCTAGCGGGAAACGAGCAGTACTTC
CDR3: CSARGGLAGNEQYF

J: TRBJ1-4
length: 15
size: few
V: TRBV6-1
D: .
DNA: TGTGCCAGCAGTGAGGGGGGGACATGGGATGAAAAACTGTTTTTT
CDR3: CASSEGGTWDEKLFF

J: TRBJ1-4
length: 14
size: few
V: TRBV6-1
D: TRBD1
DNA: TGTGCCAGCACCGTGACAGGGGGTCGAGAAAAACTGTTTTTT
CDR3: CASTVTGGREKLFF

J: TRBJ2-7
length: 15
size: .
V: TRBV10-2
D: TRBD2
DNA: TGCGCCAGCAGTGGGGGACTAGCGGAGTGGTCCGAGCAGTACTTC
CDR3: CASSGGLAEWSEQYF

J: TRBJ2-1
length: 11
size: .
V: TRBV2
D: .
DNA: TGTGCCAGCAGTGGGGTGATTGAGCAGTTCTTC
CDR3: CASSGVIEQFF

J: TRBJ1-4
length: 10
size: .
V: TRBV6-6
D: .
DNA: TGTGCCAGCAGCCGCGAAAAACTGTTTTTT
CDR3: CASSREKLFF

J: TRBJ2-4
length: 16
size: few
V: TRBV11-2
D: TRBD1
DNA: TGTGCCAGCAGCTTAGCGAGACAGGGGGGAAAAAACATTCAGTACTTC
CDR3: CASSLARQGGKNIQYF

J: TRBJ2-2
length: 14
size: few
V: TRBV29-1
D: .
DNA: TGCAGCGTTCCCCGGGGCCCCCGCACCGGGGAGCTGTTTTTT
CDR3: CSVPRGPRTGELFF

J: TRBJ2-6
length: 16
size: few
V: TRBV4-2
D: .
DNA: TGTGCCAGCAGCCAAGAGCCCACTCTGGTGGCCAACGTCCTGACTTTC
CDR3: CASSQEPTLVANVLTF

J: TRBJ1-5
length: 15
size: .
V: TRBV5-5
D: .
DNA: TGTGCCAGCAGCTTCATCTCTTATAGCAATCAGCCCCAGCATTTT
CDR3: CASSFISYSNQPQHF

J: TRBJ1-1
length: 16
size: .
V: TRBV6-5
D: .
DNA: TGTGCCAGCAGTTATTGGGAAGGGCAGCGCCCTGCTGAAGCTTTCTTT
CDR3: CASSYWEGQRPAEAFF

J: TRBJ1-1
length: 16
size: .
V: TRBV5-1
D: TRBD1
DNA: TGCGCCAGCAGCCCGCGCACATCACAGGGGGCTGTAGAAGCTTTCTTT
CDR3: CASSPRTSQGAVEAFF

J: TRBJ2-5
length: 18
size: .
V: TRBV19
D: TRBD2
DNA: TGTGCCAGTAGTACCTCCGGGACTAGCGGGAGTATGTTGGAGACCCAGTACTTC
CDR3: CASSTSGTSGSMLETQYF

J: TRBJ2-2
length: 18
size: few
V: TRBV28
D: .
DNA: TGTGCCAGCAGTTCCCCTCGCGGGGCCGGGAGTTCAACCGGGGAGCTGTTTTTT
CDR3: CASSSPRGAGSSTGELFF

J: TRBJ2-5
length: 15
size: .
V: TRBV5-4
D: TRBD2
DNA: TGTGCCAGCAGCCCGGCGGGGGGAACTCGAGAGACCCAGTACTTC
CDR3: CASSPAGGTRETQYF

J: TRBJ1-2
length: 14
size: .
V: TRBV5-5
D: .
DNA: TGTGCCAGCAGCTTCGAAGGGGTCAACTATGGCTACACCTTC
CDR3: CASSFEGVNYGYTF

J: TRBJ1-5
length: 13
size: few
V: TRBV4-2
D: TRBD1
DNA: TGTGCCAGCGGGACAGGGGTTAATCAGCCCCAGCATTTT
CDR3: CASGTGVNQPQHF

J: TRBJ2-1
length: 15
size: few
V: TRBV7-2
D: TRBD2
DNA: TGTGCCAGCAGCTTTAGCGGGACCACCTACAATGAGCAGTTCTTC
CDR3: CASSFSGTTYNEQFF

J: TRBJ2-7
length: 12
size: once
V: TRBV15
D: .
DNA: TGTGCCACCAGCGTACAGGGTTACGAGCAGTACTTC
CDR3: CATSVQGYEQYF

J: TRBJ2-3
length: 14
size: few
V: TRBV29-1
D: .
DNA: TGCAGCGTTCCAAGCAGGACAGGCACAGATACGCAGTATTTT
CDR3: CSVPSRTGTDTQYF

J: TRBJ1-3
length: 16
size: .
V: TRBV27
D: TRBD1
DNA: TGTGCCAGCAGTTCGGGCACAGGGGCCTCTGGAAACACCACATATTTT
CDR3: CASSSGTGASGNTTYF

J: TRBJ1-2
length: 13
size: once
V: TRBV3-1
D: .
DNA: TGTGCCAGCAGCCGGCAGGGGAACTATGGCTACACCTTC
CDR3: CASSRQGNYGYTF

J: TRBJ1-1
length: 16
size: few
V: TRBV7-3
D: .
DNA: TGTGCCAGCAGCCCCCAGGGGTTTTCGGACAACACTGAAGCTTTCTTT
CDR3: CASSPQGFSDNTEAFF

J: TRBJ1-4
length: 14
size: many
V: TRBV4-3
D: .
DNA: TGCGCCAGCAGCTCGGGACACGGGTTTGAAAAACTGTTTTTT
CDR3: CASSSGHGFEKLFF

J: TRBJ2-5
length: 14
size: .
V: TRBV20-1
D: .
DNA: TGCAGTGCTAGAGTTAGTCTAGTCCAAGAGACCCAGTACTTC
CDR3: CSARVSLVQETQYF

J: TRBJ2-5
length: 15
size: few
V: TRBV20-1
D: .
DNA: TGCAGTGCCACCAGACTACACGGGAGTGAGGGGACCCAGTACTTC
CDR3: CSATRLHGSEGTQYF

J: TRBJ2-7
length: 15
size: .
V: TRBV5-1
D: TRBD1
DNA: TGCGCCAGCAGCACCGGACAGGGGGCATCCTACGAGCAGTACTTC
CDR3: CASSTGQGASYEQYF

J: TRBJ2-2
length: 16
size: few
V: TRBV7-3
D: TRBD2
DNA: TGTGCCAGCAGCTTAAGGTTGGGACTAACCACCGGGGAGCTGTTTTTT
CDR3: CASSLRLGLTTGELFF